The entry that follows covers one T cell receptor (beta chain) sequence. Antigen: not known. The entry originates in a study of T cell repertoires in cytomegalovirus infection. The study, taken as a whole, reports: Based on cumulative public TCR beta family frequency, carriers of CMV plus the relevant HLA were identified.

This CDR3 is built from 17 residues. Trimming at V came to 5 bases and at J to 2 bases, leaving 14 bases not matched to a gene. Germline assignment: CDR1 SEHNR and CDR2 FQNEAQ (reference sequence). TCRdb used MiXCR to reprocess the reads, holding one entry per CDR3 protein. The sample lists under 130,000 distinct CDR3 sequences; under 50% were seen once. The J gene is TRBJ1-2, the V gene TRBV7-9; 7 bases map to TRBD1. The source is a human donor in good health (CMV status not recorded). Some clones in this sample may be carry-over from other donors' samples. The material sequenced was CD8+ T cells from cultured PBMCs, taken from culture after CMV antigen stimulation. In nucleotides, the CDR3 is TGTGCCAGCAGCCCCCGGACAGGTGGTCCCCTAAACTATGGCTACACCTTC. It is translated as CASSPRTGGPLNYGYTF.